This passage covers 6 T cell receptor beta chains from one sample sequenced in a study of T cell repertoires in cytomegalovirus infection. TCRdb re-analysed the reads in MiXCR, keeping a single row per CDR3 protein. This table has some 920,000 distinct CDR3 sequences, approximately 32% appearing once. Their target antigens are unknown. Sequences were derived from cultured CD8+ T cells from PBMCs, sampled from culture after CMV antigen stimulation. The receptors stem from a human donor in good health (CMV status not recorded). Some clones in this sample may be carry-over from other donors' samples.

The CDR3 coding sequence is TGTGCCAGCAGCGTAGATGACATAATGAACACTGAAGCTTTCTTT. Protein product: CASSVDDIMNTEAFF. The rearrangement joins TRBV9 to TRBJ1-1; D unresolved. The germline V and J ends were trimmed by 0 bases and 0 bases, with 9 bases remaining between them. The CDR3 runs to 15 residues. The V gene's germline CDR1 is SGDLS and CDR2 YYNGEE.

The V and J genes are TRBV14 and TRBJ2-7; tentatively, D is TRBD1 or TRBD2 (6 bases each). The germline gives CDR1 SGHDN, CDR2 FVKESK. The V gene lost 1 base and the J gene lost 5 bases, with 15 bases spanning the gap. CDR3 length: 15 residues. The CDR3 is CASSQAVGGPHEQYF. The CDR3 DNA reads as TGTGCCAGCAGCCAAGCTGTTGGGGGGCCCCACGAGCAGTACTTC.

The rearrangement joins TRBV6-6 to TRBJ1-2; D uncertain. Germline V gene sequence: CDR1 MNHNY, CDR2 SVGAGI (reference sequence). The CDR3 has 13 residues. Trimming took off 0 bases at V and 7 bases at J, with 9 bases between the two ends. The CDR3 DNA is TGTGCCAGCAGTTACTCTCGGGGTTCTGGCTACACCTTC. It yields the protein CASSYSRGSGYTF.

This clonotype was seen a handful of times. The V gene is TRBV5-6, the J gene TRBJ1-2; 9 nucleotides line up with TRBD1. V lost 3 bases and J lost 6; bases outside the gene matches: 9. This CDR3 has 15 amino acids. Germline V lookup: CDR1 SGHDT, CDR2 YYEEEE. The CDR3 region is CASSSVDRGLDGYTF. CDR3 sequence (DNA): TGTGCCAGCAGCTCAGTGGACAGGGGCTTGGATGGCTACACCTTC. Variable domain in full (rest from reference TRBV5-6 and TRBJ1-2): DAGVTQSPTHLIKTRGQQVTLRCSPKSGHDTVSWYQQALGQGPQFIFQYYEEEERQRGNFPDRFSGHQFPNYSSELNVNALLLGDSALYLCASSSVDRGLDGYTFGSGTRLTVV.

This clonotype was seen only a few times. CDR3 in amino acids: CASSIGTPKAGYTF. The DNA for the CDR3 is TGTGCCAGTAGTATCGGGACTCCAAAGGCCGGCTACACCTTC. This chain joins TRBV19 and TRBJ1-2; maybe TRBD1 (5 bases). Looked up from germline, CDR1 is LNHDA and CDR2 is SQIVND (reference sequence). This CDR3 has 14 residues. With 3 bases removed from V and 8 bases from J, the gap between germline ends came to 16 bases. Together with reference TRBV19 and TRBJ1-2, the CDR3 gives the full variable domain: DGGITQSPKYLFRKEGQNVTLSCEQNLNHDAMYWYRQDPGQGLRLIYYSQIVNDFQKGDIAEGYSVSREKKESFPLTVTSAQKNPTAFYLCASSIGTPKAGYTFGSGTRLTVV.

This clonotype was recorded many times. The CDR3 reads CASSYSPGDTGGDTQYF. DNA for the CDR3: TGTGCCAGCAGTTACTCGCCGGGTGATACAGGGGGCGATACGCAGTATTTT. This chain joins TRBV6-5 and TRBJ2-3; TRBD1 matches 9 bases. The ends lost 0 bases at V and 6 bases at J; junction bases unmatched: 10. Germline assignment: CDR1 MNHEY and CDR2 SVGAGI. The CDR3 covers 17 residues.